Listed below are T cell receptor beta chains from one sample, sequenced in a study of blood T cell repertoires in COVID-19. Profiled with immunoSEQ multiplex PCR; TCRdb holds only in-frame clones, not every one. The table has around 57,000 clones, 90% seen once; the top ten hold under 9.5%. The sequenced sample was peripheral blood. These receptors all come from a human donor with active COVID-19. The donor label of this sample is uncertain. The CDR3 runs from the conserved cysteine through the conserved F or W. D genes are given only for firm matches. Rows give clone size only sometimes, using once, few, many, or a class for an expanded clone.

size,V,J,D,length,CDR3,DNA
.,TRBV29-1,TRBJ2-7,.,11,CSVRDMGEQYF,TGCAGCGTCCGAGACATGGGCGAGCAGTACTTC
.,TRBV18,TRBJ2-1,.,13,CASSPRARGEQFF,TGTGCCAGCTCACCACGGGCGAGGGGGGAGCAGTTCTTC
.,TRBV4-3,TRBJ2-7,TRBD1,14,CASSQTGTGDEQYF,TGCGCCAGCAGCCAAACCGGGACAGGGGACGAGCAGTACTTC
.,TRBV11-2,TRBJ2-7,.,11,CASSFINEQYF,TGTGCCAGCAGCTTTATTAACGAGCAGTACTTC
.,TRBV7-2,TRBJ2-7,.,14,CASSLGIHSYEQYF,TGTGCCAGCAGCCTCGGGATCCACTCCTACGAGCAGTACTTC
.,TRBV5-1,TRBJ2-3,.,15,CASSPDRSPGVTQYF,TGCGCCAGCAGCCCCGACAGGTCCCCGGGCGTTACGCAGTATTTT
.,TRBV19,TRBJ2-7,TRBD2,13,CASSPLAGYEQYF,TGTGCCAGTAGTCCACTAGCGGGGTACGAGCAGTACTTC
.,TRBV29-1,TRBJ2-7,TRBD1,13,CSVEGTGGQEQYF,TGCAGCGTTGAGGGGACAGGAGGTCAGGAGCAGTACTTC
.,TRBV6-4,TRBJ1-2,.,13,CASRSDSAGGYTF,TGTGCCAGCAGATCAGACTCTGCTGGCGGCTACACCTTC
.,TRBV27,TRBJ2-7,TRBD2,16,CASPRTSGSRPYEQYF,TGTGCCAGCCCCAGGACTAGCGGGAGTCGGCCCTACGAGCAGTACTTC
.,TRBV4-1,TRBJ1-2,.,14,CASRPGHNNYGYTF,TGCGCCAGCAGACCGGGACACAATAACTATGGCTACACCTTC
once,TRBV4-3,TRBJ2-4,TRBD1,14,CASSHGTGGNIQYF,TGCGCCAGCAGCCACGGGACAGGGGGAAACATTCAGTACTTC
.,TRBV2,TRBJ1-1,.,12,CASSEQGPEAFF,TGTGCCAGCAGTGAACAGGGCCCTGAAGCTTTCTTT
few,TRBV20-1,TRBJ2-1,.,10,CSASINEQFF,TGCAGTGCTTCTATCAATGAGCAGTTCTTC
.,TRBV3-1/TRBV3-2,TRBJ1-5,.,17,CASSQDRGHYSNQPQHF,TGTGCCAGCAGCCAAGATCGGGGACACTATAGCAATCAGCCCCAGCATTTT
.,TRBV5-4,TRBJ1-2,TRBD1,13,CASSLQGAQGYTF,TGTGCCAGCAGCCTACAGGGGGCACAGGGCTACACCTTC
few,TRBV27,TRBJ2-7,.,16,CASSLRGGDINYEQYF,TGTGCCAGCAGTTTAAGAGGGGGGGACATCAACTACGAGCAGTACTTC
.,TRBV15,TRBJ1-1,.,13,CATSTDRPGQAFF,TGTGCCACCAGCACCGACCGGCCGGGTCAAGCTTTCTTT
once,TRBV5-1,TRBJ1-5,TRBD1,14,CASSPGDSNQPQHF,TGCGCCAGCAGCCCCGGGGACAGTAATCAGCCCCAGCATTTT
.,TRBV7-9,TRBJ1-1,.,12,CASSFTGSEAFF,TGTGCCAGCAGCTTCACAGGGTCTGAAGCTTTCTTT
few,TRBV6-4,TRBJ2-7,TRBD2,14,CASSDRTRNYEQYF,TGTGCCAGCAGTGACCGGACTAGGAACTACGAGCAGTACTTC
.,TRBV11-2,TRBJ2-1,.,14,CASSPTPRGSEQFF,TGTGCCAGCAGCCCCACCCCTAGGGGGTCTGAGCAGTTCTTC
.,TRBV6-5,TRBJ1-1,TRBD1,16,CASSYPPGQGPTEAFF,TGTGCCAGCAGTTACCCTCCCGGACAGGGGCCCACTGAAGCTTTCTTT
.,TRBV6-5,TRBJ2-1,TRBD1,15,CASRFSGTGDNEQFF,TGTGCCAGCAGATTTTCCGGGACAGGGGACAATGAGCAGTTCTTC